This T cell receptor (beta chain) was observed in a study of cytomegalovirus exposure and HLA in healthy donors. Study conclusions and caveats: One variant, a missense change in DCLRE1C, was linked in a later analysis to TCR beta V- and J-gene trimming. As immune exposure information, only CMV serostatus was available. According to a later analysis, most TCR beta chains associated with CMV appeared HLA-restricted.

PCR employed 60 Vbeta and 13 Jbeta primers. Profiling relied on immunoSEQ multiplex PCR, and the TCRdb table lists in-frame clones only, not all of them. The table includes approximately 170,000 clones, approximately 83% detected once. Worth noting for this clone: Its antigen is as yet unknown.

The length of the CDR3 is 12 residues. In germline, CDR1 is MNHEY, CDR2 SVGAGI. V was clipped by 2 bases and J by 9 bases, with 10 bases between them. The chain employs TRBV6-5 and TRBJ2-5, with D uncertain. This receptor was obtained from a boy aged 2 to 10 in good health and CMV-seronegative. Sequenced input: PBMCs. In nucleotides, the CDR3 is TGTGCCAGCAGTTACCCGGGTAGTCCCCAGTACTTC. Protein sequence: CASSYPGSPQYF.